This T cell receptor beta chain derives from a study of T cell responses to AZD1222 COVID-19 vaccine. Findings and limits, study-wide: After the peak T cell response, and only then, were repertoires sampled. Clonal diversity was possibly underestimated; the donors were predominantly white British and more often female.

The sample holds one count of this clone. The antigen is unknown. Assay: immunoSEQ multiplex PCR; the TCRdb copy retains only in-frame clones and omits some. This table holds about 160,000 clones, 88% found once. The material sequenced was peripheral blood, taken 28 days after the second AZD1222 dose. This clonotype was obtained from an adult who received the AZD1222 COVID-19 vaccine.

The CDR3 DNA follows: TGTGCCTGCCCCTCGACAGGGGGGAGTGAAAAACTGTTTTTT. Translated, it gives CACPSTGGSEKLFF. The chain couples TRBV30 to TRBJ1-4; TRBD1 agrees at 9 bases. Trimming took 6 bases from V and 7 from J; bases not matched to a gene: 9. The CDR3 extends over 14 amino acids. The germline CDR1 and CDR2 sequences are GTSNPN and SVGIG (reference sequence). Variable domain in full (rest from reference TRBV30 and TRBJ1-4): SQTIHQWPATLVQPVGSPLSLECTVEGTSNPNLYWYRQAAGRGLQLLFYSVGIGQISSEVPQNLSASRPQDRQFILSSKKLLLSDSGFYLCACPSTGGSEKLFFGSGTQLSVL.